This TCR beta chain derives from a study of molecular identifiers for immune sequencing clone quantification. Study background: Five portions were made in replicates from RNA of roughly 20,000 or 100,000 naive CD8 cells, and four underwent sequencing.

This clonotype was seen a few times. The target antigen is unknown. Germline assignment: CDR1 MNHEY and CDR2 SMNVEV (reference sequence). CDR3 size: 13 residues. The V and J ends lost 5 bases and 7 bases respectively, with 15 bases between them. Overall study results and limits: Clones above 20 RNA copies contained over 98% of effector molecules but under 1% of naive ones.

TCRdb re-called the PCR reads through MiXCR, storing one row per CDR3 protein. The table has roughly 320,000 distinct CDR3 sequences, over 20% seen once. This chain uses TRBV27 with TRBJ2-7; TRBD1 might be the D (5 bases). The sample consisted of naive CD8+ T cells from blood, with Jurkat cell RNA spiked in. Subset meaning: FACS-sorted CD8+CD4-CCR7+CD45RA+ naive T cells. The source is a human donor in good health. Some libraries in this study had Jurkat cell RNA spiked in. As DNA, the CDR3 is TGTGCCAGCAGTGGGGCTCTTCATGGGGAGCAGTACTTC. Protein sequence: CASSGALHGEQYF.